The source of this T cell receptor (beta chain) is a study of T cell changes during pregnancy in multiple sclerosis. The protocol was immunoSEQ multiplex PCR, while the TCRdb copy is restricted to in-frame clones and leaves out a portion. The table records 70,000 or so clones, under 95% of them present only once. Germline CDR1 is SGHDT and CDR2 is YYEEEE. V lost 3 bases, J lost 1 base, and 9 bases stayed unmatched. The CDR3 consists of 16 residues. The rearrangement uses TRBV5-6 and TRBJ2-5, with TRBD1 matching over 7 bases. The sample was CD4+ T cells from peripheral blood mononuclear cells, taken before pregnancy. The origin of this receptor is a female donor with multiple sclerosis, enrolled in a pregnancy study. CDR3 protein: CASSSRRGDSQETQYF. The CDR3 bases are TGTGCCAGCAGCTCCCGTAGAGGGGACAGCCAAGAGACCCAGTACTTC.